This TCR beta chain is drawn from a study of CD8+CD57+ T cells in acquired aplastic anemia. Study in general: DNA per sorted CD4+ or CD8+ sample ranged roughly 0.19 to 27.4 ug, averaging roughly 3.3 ug.

This CDR3 has 13 residues. Germline V gene lookup returns CDR1 MNHEY and CDR2 SVGAGI. Trimming removed 8 bases from V and 5 bases from J, with 15 bases in between. This clonotype was recorded a few times. Its target is unknown. The patients chosen for sequencing had shown expansion of CD8+CD57+ cells (detected by flow cytometry). Among the patients, all had severe acquired aplastic anemia. The template for TCR beta VDJ and CDR3 sequence profiling was genomic DNA. TCRdb called the reads again in MiXCR, with one record for every CDR3 protein. The table lists around 210,000 distinct CDR3 sequences, approximately 60% of them singletons. Points from the study as a whole: Overlap between patients and controls comprised just under 30 CD8+ CDR3 sequences. Controls did not differ significantly from patients in CD8+ Simpson's diversity.

The chain recombines TRBV6-5 with TRBJ1-1, with a possible D match to TRBD1 (5 bases). This sequence originates from a human donor with aplastic anemia. The sequencing input was sorted CD4+, CD8+, or CD8+CD57+ T cells (not recorded which) from PBMCs. CDR3 nucleotides: TGTGCCAGCGGAAGGGGCTACGGGACTGAAGCTTTCTTT. This translates into CASGRGYGTEAFF.